This TCR beta chain emerged from a study of control samples from healthy donors and cancer patients. Method: immunoSEQ multiplex PCR; TCRdb's copy keeps in-frame clones and lacks some. Among over 120,000 clones listed, 85% to 95% were seen once. The sequencing input was PBMCs. The sequence was obtained from a man between 60 and 75 years old with colorectal cancer.

The CDR3 here is CASSPGSSNQPQHF. CDR3 bases: TGTGCCAGCTCACCAGGCAGTAGCAATCAGCCCCAGCATTTT. The V gene is TRBV18, the J gene TRBJ1-5; D remains ambiguous. The V and J ends lost 2 bases and 0 bases respectively, with 5 bases between them. This CDR3 is 14 amino acids long. Per the germline V gene, CDR1 is KGHSH and CDR2 is LQKENI.